Below are 24 T cell receptor beta chains sequenced from a single sample in a study of blood T cells in healthy people across ages. Primers used in a second PCR of roughly 6 to 12 cycles were a sample-barcoded 5' primer and a J-beta primer mix. Each CDR3 protein gets one entry after TCRdb re-called the 5' RACE reads with MiXCR. The sample carries approximately 780,000 distinct CDR3 sequences, about a quarter recorded once. This sample was shared with a second study, whose subject was T cells of mothers and their children.

The sample was blood. These receptors were collected from a boy between 10 and 17 years old in good health.

The chain recombines TRBV20-1 with TRBJ2-3; no firm D call. The V end lost 5 bases, the J end lost 4 bases, and 7 bases lay between the germline ends. Germline V gives CDR1 DFQATT, CDR2 SNEGSKA (reference sequence). The CDR3 covers 11 residues. The CDR3 coding sequence is TGCAGTGCTCGGTCCGCAGATACGCAGTATTTT. It yields the protein CSARSADTQYF.

Only a few counts were recorded for this clonotype. The chain joins TRBV5-6 to TRBJ1-2; D may be TRBD1 (5 bases). The CDR3 has 12 amino acids. Trimming left V 1 base short and J 6 bases short, with 7 bases between. Germline CDR1 and CDR2: SGHDT and YYEEEE. The CDR3 loop reads CASSLSGDGYTF. The CDR3 DNA is TGTGCCAGCAGCTTGTCGGGGGATGGCTACACCTTC.

This clonotype turned up a few times. J is TRBJ2-5 and V is TRBV3-1, with D possibly called TRBD1 or TRBD2 (5 bases each). The assigned J gene may be wrong: the sequence end matches TRBJ2-7 better. The germline V gene has CDR1 LGHDT and CDR2 YNNKEL (reference sequence). The CDR3 has 14 amino acids. CDR3 nucleotides: TGTGCCAGCGACACGGGACCGCCAACCTACGAGCAGTACTTC. It encodes CASDTGPPTYEQYF.

This sequence joins TRBV7-9 and TRBJ2-7; D is unclear. Germline V CDR1 and CDR2: SEHNR, FQNEAQ (reference sequence). The CDR3 runs to 14 residues. V was cut by 3 bases and J by 2 bases, with 11 bases left in between. This CDR3 is CASSFTGYPYEQYF. The CDR3 DNA reads as TGTGCCAGCAGCTTTACGGGCTACCCCTACGAGCAGTACTTC.

Concerning this clonotype itself: This may be a read error: a much more frequent sequence differs by one nucleotide. The chain combines TRBV10-3 with TRBJ2-5; 8 bases fit TRBD2. This CDR3 contains 13 residues. Germline V CDR1 and CDR2: ENHRY, SYGVKD. The DNA for the CDR3 is TGTGCCATCAGTGATGCGGGGGGAGAGACCCAGTGCTTC. It is translated as CAISDAGGETQCF.

The V and J genes are TRBV6-2 or TRBV6-3 and TRBJ1-1, with D possibly matching TRBD1 (5 bases). CDR3 size: 14 residues. The V end lost 0 bases, the J end lost 6 bases, and 11 bases lay between the germline ends. Germline V lookup: CDR1 MNHEY, CDR2 SVGEGT. The DNA for the CDR3 is TGTGCCAGCAGTTACTCGGGGCCTGGGGCTGAAGCTTTCTTT. It yields the protein CASSYSGPGAEAFF.

This clonotype was seen only a few times. The chain recombines TRBV6-2 or TRBV6-3 with TRBJ2-7; no clear D. CDR1 MNHEY and CDR2 SVGEGT come from the germline V gene. The CDR3 totals 13 residues. Trimming took 7 bases from V and 0 from J, leaving 10 bases between them. The CDR3, as DNA: TGTGCCAGCACTAGGCTGCACTCCTACGAGCAGTACTTC. It specifies CASTRLHSYEQYF.

This chain uses TRBV12-3 or TRBV12-4 with TRBJ1-5; D unresolved. The CDR3 totals 13 residues. Trimming left V 5 bases short and J 3 bases short, with 8 bases between. CDR3 sequence reads: CASSRGANQPQHF. The DNA of the CDR3 is TGTGCCAGCAGTCGGGGAGCCAATCAGCCCCAGCATTTT.

The chain joins TRBV5-1 to TRBJ2-1; 10 bases agree with TRBD2. CDR3 length: 17 amino acids. CDR1 SGHRS and CDR2 YFSETQ come from the germline V gene. The V gene end was trimmed by 3 bases and the J gene end by 0 bases; junction bases not matched to a gene: 6. The CDR3 region is CASSYRTSGSSYNEQFF. In DNA form, the CDR3 reads TGCGCCAGCAGCTACCGGACTAGCGGTAGCTCCTACAATGAGCAGTTCTTC.

This chain joins TRBV9 and TRBJ2-3; no definite D call. Between the trimmed V and J ends, which lost 1 base and 2 bases, there was a span of 2 bases. Germline-derived CDR1 and CDR2 are SGDLS and YYNGEE. The CDR3 has 12 residues. This chain's CDR3 is CASSVTTDTQYF. DNA for the CDR3: TGTGCCAGCAGCGTAACCACAGATACGCAGTATTTT.

The V gene is TRBV2, the J gene TRBJ2-3; possible D gene TRBD2, 7 bases. The germline gives CDR1 SNHLY, CDR2 FYNNEI. CDR3 length equals 14 residues. Trimming shortened V by 7 bases and J by 3 bases, and 14 bases separated the two germline ends. CDR3 residues: CASTRGGVTDTQYF. The CDR3 bases are TGTGCCAGCACTCGAGGGGGGGTAACAGATACGCAGTATTTT.

The CDR3 spells CASGRGRPDTQYF. The DNA of the CDR3 is TGTGCCAGCGGGCGGGGGCGGCCGGATACGCAGTATTTT. The genes are TRBV11-2 and TRBJ2-3, with a weak D call TRBD2 (7 bases). Looked up from germline, CDR1 is SGHAT and CDR2 is FQNNGV. The V and J ends lost 8 bases and 6 bases respectively, with 15 bases between them. The CDR3 has 13 amino acids.

This sequence joins TRBV5-5 and TRBJ2-3; 7 nucleotides match TRBD1. CDR3 length equals 15 residues. CDR1 and CDR2 from the germline V gene are SGHKS and YYEKEE (reference sequence). V was clipped by 0 bases and J by 3 bases; unmatched bases: 4. DNA for the CDR3: TGTGCCAGCAGCTTGGAGCAGGGGGTTACAGATACGCAGTATTTT. Encoded protein: CASSLEQGVTDTQYF.

The rearrangement links TRBV10-3 to TRBJ2-3; D might be TRBD2 (6 bases). In germline, CDR1 is ENHRY, CDR2 SYGVKD. Trimming removed 2 bases at V and 5 bases at J, with 11 bases between. The CDR3 has 14 amino acids. CDR3 coding DNA: TGTGCCATCAGTGAGCAGGGAGCGGGAGATACGCAGTATTTT. Amino acids: CAISEQGAGDTQYF.

The chain has TRBV28 and TRBJ2-7, with 11 bases matching TRBD1. Germline V gives CDR1 MDHEN, CDR2 SYDVKM. V was pared by 6 bases and J by 3 bases, with 7 bases of the junction left unmatched. CDR3 length: 15 amino acids. The CDR3 is CASSPGQGAIYEQYF. DNA for the CDR3: TGTGCCAGCAGCCCTGGACAGGGGGCGATCTACGAGCAGTACTTC.

The chain has TRBV29-1 and TRBJ2-5; 10 nucleotides match TRBD2. The J call is doubtful: the DNA matches TRBJ2-1 better. Germline V gene data show CDR1 as SQVTM and CDR2 as ANQGSEA. CDR3 length: 16 amino acids. The CDR3 sequence is CSVVPSGRRRGNEQFF. Here the CDR3 DNA reads TGCAGCGTTGTTCCTAGCGGGAGAAGACGGGGTAATGAGCAGTTCTTC.

J is TRBJ1-1 and V is TRBV9; D remains unclear. The CDR3 consists of 17 residues. V shed 4 bases and J shed 3 bases, with 22 bases lying between them. Germline V gene data show CDR1 as SGDLS and CDR2 as YYNGEE. DNA of the CDR3: TGTGCCAGCAGCCCCCTCCCCTGGGTAGGTCCCGACACTGAAGCTTTCTTT. Protein sequence: CASSPLPWVGPDTEAFF.

This chain uses TRBV28 with TRBJ1-2; D not certain. CDR1 and CDR2 (germline): MDHEN, SYDVKM. V was trimmed by 7 bases and J by 4 bases, leaving 16 bases between them. The CDR3 is 14 residues long. CDR3 in DNA: TGTGCCAGCATCCAACCCGGGCGTCGCTATGGCTACACCTTC. It encodes CASIQPGRRYGYTF.

This chain uses TRBV2 with TRBJ2-5; D is unresolved. The J call may not be correct, given that the DNA end is closer to TRBJ2-7. CDR1 and CDR2 from the germline V gene are SNHLY and FYNNEI. This CDR3 has 13 residues. This chain's CDR3 is CASSDDSHYEQYF. The CDR3 DNA is TGTGCCAGCAGCGACGACTCGCACTACGAGCAGTACTTC.

The chain has TRBV5-1 and TRBJ2-7, with TRBD1 identical over 10 bases. The CDR3 spans 16 residues. Trimming cost V 0 bases and J 5 bases; bases outside gene matches: 8. CDR1 is SGHRS and CDR2 is YFSETQ in the germline V gene. In DNA, the CDR3 is TGCGCCAGCAGCTTGGCCTCGAGACAGGGGGCTAACGAGCAGTACTTC. It codes for CASSLASRQGANEQYF.

This clonotype was counted only a few times. The rearrangement joins TRBV2 to TRBJ1-1; 7 nucleotides match TRBD1. The CDR3 sequence is 14 residues long. Germline V gene lookup returns CDR1 SNHLY and CDR2 FYNNEI. With V trimmed by 6 bases and J by 2 bases, 6 bases remained unmatched. CDR3 DNA: TGTGCCAGCAGAGGTAGACAGGGAAACACTGAAGCTTTCTTT. Protein product: CASRGRQGNTEAFF. The entire variable domain, with the rest obtained from reference TRBV2 and TRBJ1-1, is as follows: EPEVTQTPSHQVTQMGQEVILRCVPISNHLYFYWYRQILGQKVEFLVSFYNNEISEKSEIFDDQFSVERPDGSNFTLKIRSTKLEDSAMYFCASRGRQGNTEAFFGQGTRLTVV.

This clonotype was detected only a few times. V and J are TRBV7-9 and TRBJ1-4; weak D call: TRBD1 (5 bases). The V gene lost 4 bases and the J gene lost 0 bases, with 12 bases spanning the gap. The CDR3 runs to 16 residues. Germline CDR1 SEHNR, CDR2 FQNEAQ (reference sequence). The CDR3 DNA is TGTGCCAGCAGCTCAACAGGTTTTGCAACTAATGAAAAACTGTTTTTT. Protein sequence: CASSSTGFATNEKLFF. Combining the CDR3 with reference TRBV7-9 and TRBJ1-4 gives the whole variable domain DTGVSQNPRHKITKRGQNVTFRCDPISEHNRLYWYRQTLGQGPEFLTYFQNEAQLEKSRLLSDRFSAERPKGSFSTLEIQRTEQGDSAMYLCASSSTGFATNEKLFFGSGTQLSVL.

V is TRBV6-5 and J is TRBJ2-7; 9 nucleotides agree with TRBD2. The germline V gene encodes CDR1 MNHEY and CDR2 SVGAGI. The CDR3 totals 14 residues. With V trimmed by 8 bases and J by 7 bases, 12 bases remained unmatched. The CDR3 DNA follows: TGTGCCAGCTCCCCGGCTAGCGGGGTTCGGGAGCAGTACTTC. Encoded protein: CASSPASGVREQYF.

The rearrangement joins TRBV5-6 to TRBJ1-1, with D maybe TRBD1 (6 bases). The CDR3 sequence is 15 residues long. Germline CDR1 reads SGHDT; CDR2 reads YYEEEE. Trimming shortened V by 0 bases and J by 4 bases, and 13 bases separated the two germline ends. The CDR3 loop reads CASSLGGRGGTEAFF. The CDR3 DNA reads TGTGCCAGCAGCTTGGGCGGCAGGGGCGGCACTGAAGCTTTCTTT. Using reference TRBV5-6 and TRBJ1-1 for the parts outside the CDR3, the full variable domain is DAGVTQSPTHLIKTRGQQVTLRCSPKSGHDTVSWYQQALGQGPQFIFQYYEEEERQRGNFPDRFSGHQFPNYSSELNVNALLLGDSALYLCASSLGGRGGTEAFFGQGTRLTVV.